This T cell receptor beta chain was identified in a study of cytomegalovirus exposure and HLA in healthy donors. Findings of the study overall: Analyses of presence and absence presupposed an approximately uniform sequencing depth across donors. About 87% or about 30% of the time was how often most TCR beta V segments were productive, according to an earlier analysis.

PCR employed 60 Vbeta and 13 Jbeta primers. The assay was immunoSEQ multiplex PCR, and TCRdb's table has in-frame clones only and misses some. The sample contains under 200,000 clones, around 68% of which appear only once. V dropped 6 bases and J dropped 7; count of bases not matched to a gene: 10. The length of the CDR3 is 15 residues. The germline V gene has CDR1 MGHRA and CDR2 YSYEKL. Notes on this clone: What it binds is unknown.

The sequenced sample was PBMCs. The receptor comes from a man between 40 and 49 years old in good health and CMV-seronegative. The chain combines TRBV4-1 with TRBJ2-1, with 9 bases identical to TRBD2. The CDR3, as DNA: TGCGCCAGCAGACTTAGCGGGGGCTCTTGGAATGAGCAGTTCTTC. It is translated as CASRLSGGSWNEQFF.